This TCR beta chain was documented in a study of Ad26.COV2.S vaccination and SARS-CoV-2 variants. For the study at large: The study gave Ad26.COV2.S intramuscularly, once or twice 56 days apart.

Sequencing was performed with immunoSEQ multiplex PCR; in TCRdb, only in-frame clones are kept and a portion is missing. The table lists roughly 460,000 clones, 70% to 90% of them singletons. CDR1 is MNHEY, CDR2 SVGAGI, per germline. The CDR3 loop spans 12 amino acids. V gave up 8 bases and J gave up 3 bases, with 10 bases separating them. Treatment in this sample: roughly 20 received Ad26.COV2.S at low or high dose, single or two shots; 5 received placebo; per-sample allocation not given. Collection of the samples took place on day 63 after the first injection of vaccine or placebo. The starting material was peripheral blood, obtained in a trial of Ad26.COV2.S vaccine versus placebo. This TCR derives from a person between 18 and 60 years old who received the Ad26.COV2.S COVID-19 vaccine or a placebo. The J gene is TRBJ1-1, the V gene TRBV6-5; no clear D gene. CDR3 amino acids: CASSRSYTEAFF. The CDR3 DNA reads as TGTGCCAGCTCTCGTAGTTACACTGAAGCTTTCTTT.